This T cell receptor (beta chain) was sequenced during a study of shared clonotypes between healthy human individuals. The CDR3 has 14 residues. Per the germline V gene, CDR1 is MGHRA and CDR2 is YSYEKL. The trim removed 6 bases at V and 3 bases at J, leaving 5 bases unmatched. At deep level, the assay was performed. Clones were sequenced by immunoSEQ multiplex PCR, and TCRdb holds only the in-frame ones, with some missing. The profile shows about 980,000 clones, 76% of them singletons. The sequencing input was memory CD4+ T cells sorted from blood. Subset of the sample: CD45RA-negative fraction. This TCR derives from a man between 18 and 35 years old in good health. The chain is built from TRBV4-1 and TRBJ2-5; 9 nucleotides match TRBD1. CDR3 sequence reads: CASRQQGAKETQYF. In DNA, the CDR3 is TGCGCCAGCAGACAACAGGGGGCGAAAGAGACCCAGTACTTC.